The clone carrying this TCR beta chain was picked up one time. The antigen is undetermined. Other DNA variants within this sample encode the same CDR3. The germline gives CDR1 SEHNR, CDR2 FQNEAQ (reference sequence). CDR3 length: 13 residues. This specimen belongs to a study of cytomegalovirus exposure and HLA in healthy donors. Study observations and caveats: A prior analysis recorded that most TCR beta V segments were productive about 87% or about 30% of the time. Only CMV serostatus was available as immune exposure information.

The study ran its PCR with 60 Vbeta and 13 Jbeta primers. Assay: immunoSEQ multiplex PCR; the TCRdb copy retains only in-frame clones and omits some. The table shows about 160,000 clones, with around 80% occurring only once. The sequencing input was PBMCs. The TCR originated in a man in his late teens or twenties in good health and CMV-seropositive. The V and J genes are TRBV7-9 and TRBJ2-2; TRBD1 agrees at 7 bases. For the CDR3, the DNA is TGTGCTAGCCGACAGGGGAACACCGGGGAGCTGTTTTTT. Translation: CASRQGNTGELFF.